Shown below are 10 T cell receptor beta chains from a single sample sequenced in a study of cytomegalovirus exposure and HLA in healthy donors. With 60 Vbeta and 13 Jbeta primers, the PCR was carried out. Only in-frame clones appear in the TCRdb table, and some are missing; sequencing was by immunoSEQ multiplex PCR. In all, the sample yields 96,000 or so clones. What was sequenced was PBMCs. These receptors all stem from a girl between 10 and 17 years old in good health and CMV-seropositive.

The J gene is TRBJ1-6, the V gene TRBV11-3; D unresolved. The V gene's germline CDR1 is SGHNT and CDR2 YENEEA. The CDR3 runs to 15 residues. Trimming pared 2 bases from V and 7 bases from J, leaving 12 bases between. The CDR3: CASSLTGAGNSPLHF. The CDR3 DNA reads as TGTGCCAGCAGCTTAACGGGTGCCGGCAATTCACCCCTCCACTTT.

The J gene is TRBJ2-3, the V gene TRBV6-6; 8 bases are a match to TRBD1. V lost 6 bases and J lost 4; bases outside the gene matches: 9. The CDR3 is 15 amino acids. Germline V gene data show CDR1 as MNHNY and CDR2 as SVGAGI (reference sequence). The CDR3 reads CASSTGTGSADTQYF. The CDR3 coding sequence is TGTGCCAGCAGCACCGGGACAGGTAGTGCAGATACGCAGTATTTT.

The chain recombines TRBV11-2 with TRBJ2-7; a weak D match, TRBD1 (6 bases). V was pared by 0 bases and J by 6 bases, with 9 bases between. The CDR3 has 13 amino acids. Per germline, CDR1 SGHAT and CDR2 FQNNGV. The CDR3 DNA is TGTGCCAGCAGCTTAGACAGGGGAAGCGAGCAGTACGTC. Amino acid sequence: CASSLDRGSEQYV.

This rearrangement joins TRBV5-6 to TRBJ1-6; D call uncertain. The CDR3 contains 14 residues. Per the germline V gene, CDR1 is SGHDT and CDR2 is YYEEEE. The ends were cut back, 6 bases at V and 7 bases at J, with 14 bases in the middle. The CDR3 sequence: CASNLGEKNSPLHF. The CDR3 nucleotides are TGTGCCAGCAACCTCGGGGAGAAAAATTCACCCCTCCACTTT.

This chain links TRBV4-2 with TRBJ2-6, with 11 bases fitting TRBD1. There are 18 residues in the CDR3. The germline CDR1 and CDR2 sequences are LGHNA and YNFKEQ. The junction had 4 bases not matched to a gene; V was cut back by 1 base and J by 2 bases. This CDR3 reads CASSQVGTGGTGANVLTF. In DNA, the CDR3 is TGTGCCAGCAGCCAAGTGGGGACAGGGGGGACTGGGGCCAACGTCCTGACTTTC.

This sequence joins TRBV9 and TRBJ2-1; TRBD1 aligns across 8 bases. The germline CDR1 and CDR2 sequences are SGDLS and YYNGEE. This CDR3 spans 12 amino acids. Trimming removed 8 bases from V and 8 bases from J; junction bases left unmatched: 6. CDR3 DNA: TGTGCCAGTTCGGACAGGGCAGATGAGCAGTTCTTC. Its translation is CASSDRADEQFF.

The chain carries TRBV4-3 and TRBJ2-7; 10 bases are a match to TRBD1. Per germline, CDR1 LGHNA and CDR2 YSLEER. The CDR3 contains 14 residues. The ends lost 3 bases at V and 6 bases at J; junction bases unmatched: 5. In nucleotides, the CDR3 is TGCGCCAGCAGCCAGGGGACAGGGGTCCTCGAGCAGTACTTC. This encodes CASSQGTGVLEQYF.

J is TRBJ2-1 and V is TRBV25-1, with D possibly being TRBD2 (5 bases). Trimming shortened V by 3 bases and J by 0 bases, and 9 bases separated the two germline ends. The CDR3 is 15 residues long. From germline, CDR1 is MGHDK and CDR2 SYGVNS. The CDR3 DNA follows: TGTGCCAGCAGTGACAGCGGTAGCTCCTACAATGAGCAGTTCTTC. Its protein product is CASSDSGSSYNEQFF.

This rearrangement joins TRBV6-5 to TRBJ2-7, with D maybe TRBD1 (6 bases). CDR3 length: 16 residues. Germline loops: CDR1 MNHEY, CDR2 SVGAGI. V was pared by 4 bases and J by 6 bases, with 22 bases between. CDR3 coding DNA: TGTGCCAGCAGTTCCTTTGGGGGCAGGACCGACTTCGAGCAGTACTTC. This encodes CASSSFGGRTDFEQYF.

The chain has TRBV12-5 and TRBJ1-5, with D possibly being TRBD1 (5 bases). The CDR3 loop spans 14 amino acids. V was pared by 1 base and J by 7 bases, with 11 bases between. Germline CDR1 and CDR2: LGHNT and FRNRAP. The CDR3 is CASGLAQGKQPQHF. CDR3 nucleotides: TGTGCTAGTGGTTTGGCCCAGGGAAAACAGCCCCAGCATTTT.